This T cell receptor (beta chain) was recovered during a study of T cell responses to AZD1222 COVID-19 vaccine. Study-wide results and limits: Among the donors, most were white British and more were female, and clonal diversity was possibly underestimated. Increases in Spike-specific TCR breadth and depth were seen after two AZD1222 doses.

The CDR3 runs to 13 residues. V lost 2 bases and J 2 bases, leaving 6 bases between the germline ends. Generated by immunoSEQ multiplex PCR, the TCRdb table keeps only in-frame clones and is missing some. The sample consists of about 130,000 clones, about 88% of them appearing once. As to this clone: What it binds is not known.

The TCR sequence derives from an adult in good health. The chain carries TRBV12-3 or TRBV12-4 and TRBJ1-1; TRBD1 might be the D (5 bases). The sequencing here drew on peripheral blood, taken on day 0 of AZD1222 vaccination. The CDR3 here is CASSLRGNTEAFF. The CDR3 bases are TGTGCCAGCAGTTTAAGGGGAAACACTGAAGCTTTCTTT.